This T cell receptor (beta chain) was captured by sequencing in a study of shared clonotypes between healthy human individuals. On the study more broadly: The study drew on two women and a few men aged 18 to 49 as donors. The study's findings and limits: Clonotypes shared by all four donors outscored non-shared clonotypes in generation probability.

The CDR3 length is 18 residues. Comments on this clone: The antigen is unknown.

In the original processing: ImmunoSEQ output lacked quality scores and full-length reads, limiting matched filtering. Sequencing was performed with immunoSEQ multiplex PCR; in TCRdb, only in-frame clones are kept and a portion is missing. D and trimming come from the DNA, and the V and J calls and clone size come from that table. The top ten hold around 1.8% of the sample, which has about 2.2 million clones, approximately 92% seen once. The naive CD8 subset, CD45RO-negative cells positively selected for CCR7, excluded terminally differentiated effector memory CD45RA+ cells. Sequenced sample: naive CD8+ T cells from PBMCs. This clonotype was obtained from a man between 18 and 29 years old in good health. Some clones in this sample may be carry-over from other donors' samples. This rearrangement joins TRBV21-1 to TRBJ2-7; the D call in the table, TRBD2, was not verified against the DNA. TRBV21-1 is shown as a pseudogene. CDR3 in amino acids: CASSSLLDSGPSSYEQYF. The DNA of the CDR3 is TGTGCCAGCAGCTCGCTCCTAGATAGCGGGCCCAGCTCCTACGAGCAGTACTTC.